One sample yielded the 24 T cell receptor beta chains listed below, sequenced in a study of radiation and T cells in renal cell carcinoma (TCRdb year 2020). The time point label, read with the paper, signifies: blood 2 weeks post-SBRT. The treatment or condition label, as the study defines it: 15 Gy SBRT to primary tumor, nephrectomy 4 weeks later. The library was generated by the immunoSEQ multiplex PCR assay. This is the immuneACCESS table as TCRdb keeps it, with only in-frame sequences that have V and J called. A part of the clones is gone; compared with another copy, unresolved V genes explain less than half, and the rest is unexplained. This sample holds 120,000 or so clones; 81% were observed only once. The ten largest clones add up to approximately 5% of the sample. The sample in question was blood, obtained from a patient whose treatment included radiotherapy and nephrectomy. Receptors originate from a middle-aged man with renal cell carcinoma.

The chain uses TRBV30 and TRBJ2-3; 12 nucleotides agree with TRBD2. Germline V CDR1 and CDR2: GTSNPN, SVGIG (reference sequence). This CDR3 has 15 amino acids. The V and J ends lost 4 bases and 4 bases, in that order; junction bases with no gene match: 6. Here the CDR3 reads CAWNRLAGVADTQYF. In nucleotides, the CDR3 is TGTGCCTGGAATCGACTAGCGGGAGTGGCAGATACGCAGTATTTT. Together with reference TRBV30 and TRBJ2-3, the CDR3 gives the full variable domain: SQTIHQWPATLVQPVGSPLSLECTVEGTSNPNLYWYRQAAGRGLQLLFYSVGIGQISSEVPQNLSASRPQDRQFILSSKKLLLSDSGFYLCAWNRLAGVADTQYFGPGTRLTVL.

The rearrangement joins TRBV29-1 to TRBJ2-7; 8 bases align to TRBD2. The germline V gene has CDR1 SQVTM and CDR2 ANQGSEA. The CDR3 runs 14 residues. With V trimmed by 6 bases and J by 0 bases, 7 bases remained unmatched. The CDR3 loop reads CSVDAGTSSYEQYF. The CDR3 nucleotides are TGCAGCGTGGACGCCGGGACTAGCTCCTACGAGCAGTACTTC.

The J gene is TRBJ1-2, the V gene TRBV6-6; the D gene is possibly TRBD1 (6 bases). Trimming stripped 5 bases from V and 5 bases from J, with 21 bases between. Per germline, CDR1 MNHNY and CDR2 SVGAGI (reference sequence). This CDR3 contains 16 residues. Here the CDR3 reads CASSPNRNGQPYGYTF. The CDR3 DNA is TGTGCCAGCAGTCCCAACAGAAACGGACAGCCTTATGGCTACACCTTC.

This rearrangement joins TRBV19 to TRBJ1-4; 9 bases map to TRBD1. CDR3 length: 16 amino acids. Trimming removed 4 bases from V and 6 bases from J; junction bases left unmatched: 9. Germline-derived CDR1 and CDR2 are LNHDA and SQIVND (reference sequence). DNA for the CDR3: TGTGCCAGTAGTACCATGATACAGGGGGCGCATGAAAAACTGTTTTTT. Translating it yields CASSTMIQGAHEKLFF.

The V gene is TRBV10-1, the J gene TRBJ2-1; D is uncertain. V was clipped by 5 bases and J by 0 bases, with 8 bases between them. This CDR3 is built from 14 residues. The germline V gene has CDR1 WNHNN and CDR2 SYGVQD (reference sequence). As DNA, the CDR3 is TGCGCCAGCAGTAGGACGCGCTCCTACAATGAGCAGTTCTTC. Its protein is CASSRTRSYNEQFF.

The chain combines TRBV14 with TRBJ2-2; D gene unclear. CDR1 SGHDN and CDR2 FVKESK come from the germline V gene. V lost 0 bases to trimming and J lost 7 bases, with 6 bases between them. This CDR3 spans 13 amino acids. The CDR3 DNA is TGTGCCAGCAGCCAAGAGGGATACGGGGAGCTGTTTTTT. Protein product: CASSQEGYGELFF.

The rearrangement joins TRBV27 to TRBJ2-7, with D perhaps being TRBD1 or TRBD2 (5 bases each). Per the germline V gene, CDR1 is MNHEY and CDR2 is SMNVEV (reference sequence). The CDR3 has 13 residues. V lost 6 bases to trimming and J lost 2 bases, with 11 bases between them. The CDR3 bases are TGTGCCAGCAGGACGGGGCCCCCCTACGAGCAGTACTTC. Its translation is CASRTGPPYEQYF.

The chain carries TRBV6-6 and TRBJ1-4, with a tentative D call TRBD1 (5 bases). The germline V gene encodes CDR1 MNHNY and CDR2 SVGAGI (reference sequence). The CDR3 has 15 amino acids. Trimming left V 6 bases short and J 0 bases short, with 11 bases between. The CDR3 reads CASRTGGATNEKLFF. The CDR3 DNA reads as TGTGCCAGCAGAACCGGAGGGGCAACTAATGAAAAACTGTTTTTT.

The chain couples TRBV7-2 to TRBJ1-2; D unclear. This CDR3 region has 15 residues. V gave up 1 base and J gave up 0 bases, with 9 bases separating them. CDR1 SGHTA and CDR2 FQGNSA come from the germline V gene. CDR3 in DNA: TGTGCCAGCAGCTTAGGGTCGGGGACTAACTATGGCTACACCTTC. Translation: CASSLGSGTNYGYTF.

This clone appeared a few times. The germline gene is not matched at one end of the junction; a read error may be the cause. V and J are TRBV20-1 and TRBJ1-1, with D maybe TRBD1 (6 bases). CDR3 length equals 10 residues. CDR1 is DFQATT, CDR2 SNEGSKA, per germline (reference sequence). CDR3 coding DNA: TGCAGTGCCACTCAGAACAGGGCTATCTTT. This encodes CSATQNRAIF.

The gene calls are TRBV9 and TRBJ2-1, with 14 bases identical to TRBD2. The CDR3 spans 17 residues. Trimming removed 4 bases from V and 2 bases from J; junction bases left unmatched: 5. The V gene's germline CDR1 is SGDLS and CDR2 YYNGEE. DNA of the CDR3: TGTGCCAGCAGCTCGGGACTAGCGGGGGCCCCCTACAATGAGCAGTTCTTC. Translation: CASSSGLAGAPYNEQFF. Together with reference TRBV9 and TRBJ2-1, the CDR3 gives the full variable domain: DSGVTQTPKHLITATGQRVTLRCSPRSGDLSVYWYQQSLDQGLQFLIQYYNGEERAKGNILERFSAQQFPDLHSELNLSSLELGDSALYFCASSSGLAGAPYNEQFFGPGTRLTVL.

The J gene is TRBJ1-2, the V gene TRBV19; D is ambiguous. Germline CDR1 LNHDA, CDR2 SQIVND (reference sequence). The CDR3 runs to 12 residues. V was clipped by 6 bases and J by 1 base, with 6 bases between them. The CDR3 nucleotides read TGTGCCAGTAGGGACGATAACTATGGCTACACCTTC. Translating gives CASRDDNYGYTF.

The V call is TRBV6-5, the J call TRBJ1-4; possible D gene TRBD1, 6 bases. Germline V gene lookup returns CDR1 MNHEY and CDR2 SVGAGI. There are 13 residues in the CDR3. Between the trimmed V and J ends, which lost 6 bases and 4 bases, there was a span of 9 bases. The DNA for the CDR3 is TGTGCCAGCAGCCGGACAGTTAATGAAAAACTGTTTTTT. Amino acids: CASSRTVNEKLFF.

The chain combines TRBV10-3 with TRBJ2-5; 9 nucleotides align to TRBD1. The V gene end was trimmed by 3 bases and the J gene end by 3 bases; junction bases not matched to a gene: 8. Germline CDR1 and CDR2: ENHRY and SYGVKD. The CDR3 runs 16 residues. CDR3 loop: CAISDPGQGFEETQYF. The CDR3 DNA is TGTGCCATCAGTGATCCGGGACAGGGTTTTGAAGAGACCCAGTACTTC.

The genes are TRBV19 and TRBJ1-6, with 8 bases lining up with TRBD1. The CDR3 has 13 amino acids. Germline CDR1 is LNHDA and CDR2 is SQIVND (reference sequence). The V and J ends lost 7 bases and 10 bases, in that order; junction bases with no gene match: 6. The DNA of the CDR3 is TGTGCCAGTAAATGGACAGGGCGGTCACCCCTCCACTTT. Residues: CASKWTGRSPLHF.

The chain recombines TRBV30 with TRBJ1-2, with 8 bases fitting TRBD1. Trimming cost V 8 bases and J 1 base; bases outside gene matches: 18. The CDR3 extends over 17 amino acids. In germline, CDR1 is GTSNPN, CDR2 SVGIG (reference sequence). As DNA, the CDR3 is TGTGCCCACGAAACCCCCCCATACAGGGGGAATAACTATGGCTACACCTTC. Translated: CAHETPPYRGNNYGYTF.

V usage is TRBV4-1 and J usage is TRBJ1-2; D unresolved. Germline CDR1 and CDR2: MGHRA and YSYEKL. Trimming pared 2 bases from V and 4 bases from J, leaving 14 bases between. The CDR3 is made up of 15 amino acids. In DNA form, the CDR3 reads TGCGCCAGCAGCCAAAGACTGCTGGATTCCTATGGCTACACCTTC. Its protein product is CASSQRLLDSYGYTF.

This rearrangement joins TRBV7-9 to TRBJ1-3; D ambiguous. This CDR3 region has 14 residues. Germline CDR1 is SEHNR and CDR2 is FQNEAQ (reference sequence). V shed 2 bases and J shed 1 base, with 6 bases lying between them. The CDR3 DNA reads as TGTGCCAGCAGCTTATTTCCATCTGGAAACACCATATATTTT. Its protein product is CASSLFPSGNTIYF.

The chain is built from TRBV6-5 and TRBJ2-7; TRBD1 aligns across 8 bases. This CDR3 comprises 14 residues. The germline gives CDR1 MNHEY, CDR2 SVGAGI. The ends lost 5 bases at V and 5 bases at J; junction bases unmatched: 8. The CDR3 protein is CASSERTGYHEQYF. In nucleotides, the CDR3 is TGTGCCAGCAGTGAACGGACAGGGTACCACGAGCAGTACTTC.

This clone was counted between two and nine times. V gene TRBV7-2 combines with J gene TRBJ1-6; 10 bases match TRBD1. J was trimmed by 2 bases and V by 3 bases; bases with no gene match: 4. CDR3 length: 17 residues. Germline CDR1 and CDR2: SGHTA and FQGNSA. DNA of the CDR3: TGTGCCAGCAGCTTGGGACAGGGGAGTGCCTATAATTCACCCCTCCACTTT. It translates to CASSLGQGSAYNSPLHF.

This chain joins TRBV30 and TRBJ2-7, with D possibly matching TRBD2 (6 bases). The CDR3 sequence is 12 residues long. Trimming took 5 bases from V and 10 from J, leaving 18 bases between them. The germline gives CDR1 GTSNPN, CDR2 SVGIG (reference sequence). In DNA form, the CDR3 reads TGTGCCTGGGCGGTGGAATGGGGGGTACAGTACTTC. Its protein product is CAWAVEWGVQYF.

This chain uses TRBV19 with TRBJ1-1, with TRBD1 matching 7 bases. Germline V lookup: CDR1 LNHDA, CDR2 SQIVND (reference sequence). The CDR3 runs 15 residues. Trimming removed 10 bases from V and 2 bases from J; junction bases left unmatched: 13. The CDR3 protein is CATLKWAGGNTEAFF. The CDR3 DNA reads as TGTGCCACTCTTAAGTGGGCAGGGGGTAACACTGAAGCTTTCTTT.

The chain joins TRBV9 to TRBJ2-1; TRBD1 matches 10 bases. V lost 0 bases, J lost 9 bases, and 6 bases stayed unmatched. This CDR3 has 15 residues. Per germline, CDR1 SGDLS and CDR2 YYNGEE. CDR3 sequence (DNA): TGTGCCAGCAGCGTAGGATGGGACAGGGGCACTGAGCAGTTCTTC. This encodes CASSVGWDRGTEQFF.

The V call is TRBV18, the J call TRBJ2-6, with no clear D. Trimming removed 3 bases at V and 0 bases at J, with 15 bases between. The CDR3 extends over 18 amino acids. CDR1 and CDR2 (germline): KGHSH, LQKENI. The chain's CDR3 is CASSPQALGTSGANVLTF. The CDR3 DNA reads as TGTGCCAGCTCACCGCAAGCACTGGGTACCTCTGGGGCCAACGTCCTGACTTTC.